This TCR delta chain comes out of a study of gamma-delta chains in newborns, infants, children. Overall study context: Microbial exposure reportedly drives polyclonal innate γδ T cell expansion after birth.

TCRdb re-analyzed the reads via CATT. The repertoire has some 12,000 delta-chain clones, about 8.7% of them found once; the top ten carry 3.8%. The CDR3 loop spans 16 amino acids. The sequenced sample consisted of blood. The TCR originated in a child who was a newborn, infant or young child, either healthy, febrile or measles-vaccinated (not recorded which). There is no V gene call, and the J gene is TRDJ1; TRDD3 reflects the table's D call only, with no check against the DNA. The CDR3 protein is CACDPLGVSSTDKLIF. The CDR3 bases are TGTGCCTGTGACCCTCTGGGGGTTTCTTCCACCGATAAACTCATCTTT.